These T cell receptor beta chains were read from a single sample in a study of T-cell memory formation after mild COVID-19. From the 5' RACE reads, TCRdb called clonotypes with MiXCR, one entry per CDR3 protein. The profile shows fewer than 60,000 distinct CDR3 sequences, roughly a quarter of them singletons. The sample consisted of PBMCs or a T cell subset sorted from them (not recorded which). These receptors were taken from a man younger than 35 who had mild COVID-19 (a few samples of this study predate the infection). Cell type and time point are not known. CDR3s include the opening cysteine and the closing phenylalanine or tryptophan.

cdr3_length j_call v_call cdr3_aa
14 TRBJ2-3 TRBV11-2 CASSAPGSTDTQYF
15 TRBJ2-1 TRBV29-1 CSVDFTSGLAYEQFF
15 TRBJ2-1 TRBV4-2 CASSQGDSGGNEQFF
12 TRBJ2-2 TRBV29-1 CSVAGHTGELFF
12 TRBJ2-7 TRBV11-1 CASSSRRYEQYF
13 TRBJ2-2 TRBV11-2 CASSGLYTGELFF
16 TRBJ2-5 TRBV2 CASSEGLAGGQETQYF
14 TRBJ2-1 TRBV29-1 CSVEDLSSYNEQFF
13 TRBJ2-3 TRBV6-4 CASSEKGTDTQYF
15 TRBJ2-5 TRBV7-2 CASSLTYRNQETQYF
12 TRBJ1-2 TRBV7-9 CASSSIVPGYTF
13 TRBJ2-3 TRBV10-3 CAISEGGADTQYF
13 TRBJ1-1 TRBV20-1 CSARGRGNTEAFF
17 TRBJ2-1 TRBV27 CASPIKRTSGGKDEQFF
16 TRBJ2-1 TRBV6-2/TRBV6-3 CASSSLTDSSYNEQFF
17 TRBJ2-5 TRBV5-1 CASSLDLQVGRYGTQYF
18 TRBJ2-6 TRBV5-5 CASSLWEGANTGANVLTF
16 TRBJ2-5 TRBV12-3/TRBV12-4 CASSFVGQGIRETQYF
15 TRBJ1-1 TRBV29-1 CSVILLGQGEPEAFF
21 TRBJ2-1 TRBV11-1 CASSSPRPGTDLAGTYNEQFF
17 TRBJ1-2 TRBV4-1 CASSQDGGQPLLDGYTF
13 TRBJ1-5 TRBV2 CASSEDLNQPQHF
15 TRBJ2-3 TRBV12-3/TRBV12-4 CASSPGVRGGDTQYF
15 TRBJ2-1 TRBV9 CASSVTGLAGDEQFF
16 TRBJ2-1 TRBV12-3/TRBV12-4 CASSPPRASPNNEQFF
15 TRBJ2-1 TRBV25-1 CASSVAGARGNEQFF
14 TRBJ2-1 TRBV4-3 CASSQGPRGYEQFF
16 TRBJ2-1 TRBV27 CASSLSSGGPYNEQFF
14 TRBJ1-2 TRBV7-6 CASSPRENRYGYTF
12 TRBJ2-1 TRBV29-1 CSVLTLANEQFF
17 TRBJ2-3 TRBV11-2 CASSPSPDRVSSDTQYF
15 TRBJ2-3 TRBV15 CATSRDGGRTDTQYF
15 TRBJ2-1 TRBV10-2 CASSESRGTYNEQFF
19 TRBJ2-7 TRBV7-9 CASSLGTSGGYSYPYEQYF
15 TRBJ2-6 TRBV5-6 CASSIQGAGANVLTF
13 TRBJ1-5 TRBV7-2 CASSTRDYQPQHF
13 TRBJ2-2 TRBV12-3/TRBV12-4 CASTQGGTGELFF
13 TRBJ2-1 TRBV7-8 CASSARQGGEQFF
14 TRBJ2-6 TRBV30 CACQKDSGANVLTF
15 TRBJ2-3 TRBV20-1 CSADLLATSTDTQYF
19 TRBJ1-4 TRBV2 CASSEASLGATSTNEKLFF
13 TRBJ2-2 TRBV4-1 CASSQMDTGELFF
16 TRBJ2-7 TRBV4-1 CASSRTTGTGGYEQYF
16 TRBJ2-5 TRBV9 CASSVLGSGDQETQYF
16 TRBJ2-3 TRBV7-2 CASSLLEGASTDTQYF
15 TRBJ2-5 TRBV7-2 CASSLARAKYETQYF
14 TRBJ1-2 TRBV6-2/TRBV6-3 CASSWAVANYGYTF
17 TRBJ2-3 TRBV3-1 CASSQDRRRGVTDTQYF
15 TRBJ2-1 TRBV9 CASSVTSGGLNEQFF
16 TRBJ2-3 TRBV12-3/TRBV12-4 CASSPGGERDTDTQYF
14 TRBJ2-7 TRBV12-3/TRBV12-4 CASRLTSGSYEQYF
14 TRBJ2-1 TRBV4-1 CASSHGAHPYEQFF
11 TRBJ1-1 TRBV6-2/TRBV6-3 CASRTTTRAFF